This is a list of T cell receptor beta chains from one sample in a study of cytomegalovirus exposure and HLA in healthy donors. Sequenced by immunoSEQ multiplex PCR; TCRdb stores in-frame clones only, minus some. The data contain about 64,000 clones, around 89% of them singletons. Sequencing was performed on PBMCs. These receptors came from a woman under 30 in good health and CMV-seronegative. Each CDR3 is given with its conserved first and last residue. A D gene is named only where the DNA matches it firmly. Only some rows state a clone size, as once, few, many or a class for expanded clones.

TRBV9	-	TRBJ2-3	13	-	TGTGCCAGCAGCGCAGGGGCAACAGATACGCAGTATTTT	CASSAGATDTQYF
TRBV2	-	TRBJ1-2	12	few	TGTGCCAGCAGTGCCACAGACGGAGGCTACACCTTC	CASSATDGGYTF
TRBV2	TRBD1	TRBJ2-7	15	-	TGTGCCAGCAGGGCGGGACAGGGGCCCTCCTACGAGCAGTACTTC	CASRAGQGPSYEQYF
TRBV29-1	-	TRBJ2-3	13	few	TGCAGCGCCAAGCCGGAGGTATCAGATACGCAGTATTTT	CSAKPEVSDTQYF
TRBV5-1	TRBD2	TRBJ2-7	15	-	TGCGCCAGCAGCTTGTGGGCTAGCGGGACTAACGAGCAGTACTTC	CASSLWASGTNEQYF
TRBV11-2	TRBD1	TRBJ1-2	13	-	TGTGCCAGCAGCTTGCAGGGGGCGGGAGGCTACACCTTC	CASSLQGAGGYTF
TRBV9	-	TRBJ2-2	14	-	TGTGCCAGCAGCGCTGGAGGGAATACCGGGGAGCTGTTTTTT	CASSAGGNTGELFF
TRBV2	-	TRBJ1-4	15	-	TGTGCCAGCAGTGACCTCGGAGGGCCGCGTGAAAAACTGTTTTTT	CASSDLGGPREKLFF
TRBV5-1	TRBD2	TRBJ2-2	15	-	TGCGCCAGCAGCGCAACTAGCGGGGGGACCGGGGAGCTGTTTTTT	CASSATSGGTGELFF
TRBV28	-	TRBJ1-3	15	-	TGTGCCAGCAGTGTACAAGACAGCACCGGAAACACCATATATTTT	CASSVQDSTGNTIYF
TRBV9	TRBD2	TRBJ2-2	16	-	TGTGCCAGCAGCGGCAGCGGGGGGCCCGTAGTCGGGGAGCTGTTTTTT	CASSGSGGPVVGELFF
TRBV19	TRBD1	TRBJ1-5	14	-	TGTGCCGCGCGCAGGGGGCTTGGCAATCAGCCCCAGCATTTT	CAARRGLGNQPQHF
TRBV7-3	TRBD2	TRBJ2-1	16	once	TGTGCCAGCAGCTTACTACGCGGGGGGGTAAACAATGAGCAGTTCTTC	CASSLLRGGVNNEQFF
TRBV13	-	TRBJ2-6	15	medium-sized	TGTGCCAGCAGCCCCCCGGGCTCTGGGGCCAACGTCCTGACTTTC	CASSPPGSGANVLTF
TRBV2	-	TRBJ2-5	13	-	TGTGCCAGCAGGACACAGGGAAAAGAGACCCAGTACTTC	CASRTQGKETQYF
TRBV7-2	TRBD1	TRBJ1-1	12	-	TGTGCCAGCAGCTTAAGGCAGGGGGTGGCTTTCTTT	CASSLRQGVAFF
TRBV7-2	TRBD1	TRBJ2-5	16	-	TGTGCCAGCAGCTCGCACTCGAGGACAGGGGGAGAGACCCAGTACTTC	CASSSHSRTGGETQYF
TRBV4-1	-	TRBJ2-7	15	few	TGCGCCAGCAGCCAAGGGAGGGACAGCACCTACGAGCAGTACTTC	CASSQGRDSTYEQYF
TRBV27	TRBD1	TRBJ2-3	14	once	TGTGCCAGCAGTTGGGCAGGGGGCGAGGATACGCAGTATTTT	CASSWAGGEDTQYF
TRBV6-6	TRBD2	TRBJ2-5	15	once	TGTGCCAAAATAAAGCGGGAGGGCCCTCGGGAGACCCAGTACTTC	CAKIKREGPRETQYF
TRBV28	-	TRBJ2-1	12	-	TGTGCCAGCACTGTCTCCTACAATGAGCAGTTCTTC	CASTVSYNEQFF
TRBV15	-	TRBJ1-4	17	-	TGTGCCACCAGCAGAGGGGCAGGGATCGCAACTAATGAAAAACTGTTTTTT	CATSRGAGIATNEKLFF
TRBV5-8	-	TRBJ1-5	13	-	TGTGCCAGCAGCTTTCGGAGCAATCAGCCCCAGCATTTT	CASSFRSNQPQHF
TRBV7-9	-	TRBJ2-7	12	-	TGTGCCAGCAGCTTAGAGTTACTTGAGCAGTACTTC	CASSLELLEQYF
TRBV5-6	TRBD2	TRBJ2-3	16	once	TGTGCCAGCAGCAAGGGACTAGCGGGAGTCGCAGATACGCAGTATTTT	CASSKGLAGVADTQYF
TRBV7-8	TRBD1	TRBJ2-5	16	-	TGTGCCAGCAGCTTAGGAGGGACAGGGGGTCGGGAGACCCAGTACTTC	CASSLGGTGGRETQYF
TRBV6-1	-	TRBJ1-2	14	-	TGTGCCAGCAGTGAATCGGGGGGCAACTATGGCTACACCTTC	CASSESGGNYGYTF
TRBV4-2	TRBD2	TRBJ2-3	17	-	TGTGCCAGCAGCCCAGGGACTAGCGGTCACGGCACAGATACGCAGTATTTT	CASSPGTSGHGTDTQYF
TRBV5-4	TRBD2	TRBJ2-1	17	-	TGTGCCAGCAGCTTGGAGTTCGAACTAGCGGGAAGGGGTGAGCAGTTCTTC	CASSLEFELAGRGEQFF
TRBV5-1	-	TRBJ2-1	14	-	TGCGCCAGCAGCTTGGGGCTAGCGCTCGATGAGCAGTTCTTC	CASSLGLALDEQFF
TRBV7-2	TRBD2	TRBJ2-7	14	-	TGTGCCAGCAGCTCCACCGGGACTAGCAACGAGCAGTACTTC	CASSSTGTSNEQYF
TRBV11-2	TRBD1	TRBJ1-2	16	-	TGTGCCAGCAGCCTCCGGGACAGGGATTTCGGATATGGCTACACCTTC	CASSLRDRDFGYGYTF
TRBV11-2	TRBD1	TRBJ2-7	14	-	TGTGCCAGCAGCCTCATCTCAGGGGGCGGCGAGCAGTACTTC	CASSLISGGGEQYF
TRBV10-3	-	TRBJ1-6	13	-	TGTGCCATCGCCAGGGGAAATAATTCACCCCTCCACTTT	CAIARGNNSPLHF
TRBV21-1	-	TRBJ1-1	15	-	TGTGCCAGCAGCAAAACTGCCCCAATCCACACTGAAGCTTTCTTT	CASSKTAPIHTEAFF
TRBV18	-	TRBJ1-5	14	-	TGTGCCAGCTCGTCCGAGCATAGCAATCAGCCCCAGCATTTT	CASSSEHSNQPQHF
TRBV19	-	TRBJ1-2	14	-	TGTGCCAGTAGTATATTAGGCGTCAGGATGGGCTACACCTTC	CASSILGVRMGYTF
TRBV7-6	TRBD2	TRBJ2-2	17	-	TGTGCCAGCAGCTTAATTAGCGGGGGGGCGAACACCGGGGAGCTGTTTTTT	CASSLISGGANTGELFF
TRBV14	-	TRBJ2-7	13	-	TGTGCCAGCAGCTCCCAGTTGGGGGCCGAGCAGTACTTC	CASSSQLGAEQYF
TRBV19	-	TRBJ1-1	14	-	TGTGCCAGTAGTATAGGGGCGGGAAGCACTGAAGCTTTCTTT	CASSIGAGSTEAFF
TRBV6-1	TRBD1	TRBJ1-2	16	-	TGTGCCAGCAGTGATCGGACAGGGGGCCTTAACTATGGCTACACCTTC	CASSDRTGGLNYGYTF
TRBV4-1	-	TRBJ2-3	15	-	TGCGCCAGCAGCCAAGTAGCGGTGGGCCCAGATACGCAGTATTTT	CASSQVAVGPDTQYF
TRBV6-1	TRBD1	TRBJ2-7	14	-	TGTGCCAGCAGCGCCGGGACAGCCTCCCACGAGCAGTACTTC	CASSAGTASHEQYF
TRBV29-1	-	TRBJ2-7	11	-	TGCAGCGGGGGGGAGGACTACGAGCAGTACTTC	CSGGEDYEQYF
TRBV7-6	-	TRBJ1-3	15	once	TGTGCCAGCAGCGTCGACAGGCCCTCTGGAAACACCATATATTTT	CASSVDRPSGNTIYF
TRBV2	-	TRBJ1-1	12	-	TGTGCCAGCAGTATGCAGGACTCTGAAGCTTTCTTT	CASSMQDSEAFF
TRBV4-2	TRBD1	TRBJ2-7	16	-	TGTGCCAGCAGCCAAGACCCGACAGGGGGGTCGCACGAGCAGTACTTC	CASSQDPTGGSHEQYF
TRBV7-2	-	TRBJ1-5	16	-	TGTGCCAGCAGCTTAGCGGCAGGTATCCGCAATCAGCCCCAGCATTTT	CASSLAAGIRNQPQHF
TRBV7-9	-	TRBJ1-1	13	-	TGTGCCAGCAGTCCGGCAGGGGCAGCTGAAGCTTTCTTT	CASSPAGAAEAFF
TRBV5-1	TRBD2	TRBJ2-5	14	once	TGCGCCAGCAGCTTGACTAGCGGGAGAGAGACCCAGTACTTC	CASSLTSGRETQYF
TRBV6-1	TRBD1	TRBJ1-5	17	-	TGTGCCAGCAGTGACGCCGGGGACAGGGGAAGGAATCAGCCCCAGCATTTT	CASSDAGDRGRNQPQHF
TRBV4-3	-	TRBJ2-7	18	-	TGCGCCAGCAGCCAAGTTCATTCGGCCGGCGGAACCTCCTACGAGCAGTACTTC	CASSQVHSAGGTSYEQYF
TRBV7-2	-	TRBJ2-7	17	-	TGTGCCAGCAGCTTAGTAGGTAGGGTAGCACTAGCCTACGAGCAGTACTTC	CASSLVGRVALAYEQYF